A single sample is the source of the 32 T cell receptor beta chains below, sequenced in a study of CD8+ T cells in alopecia areata. As the sequencing template, cDNA was produced by extracting RNA and reverse transcribing it. Generated by immunoSEQ multiplex PCR, the TCRdb table keeps only in-frame clones and is missing some. The sample lists some 150,000 clones; roughly 86% were seen once. The treatment: oral pan-JAK inhibitor, 5-10 mg twice daily. The sequences come from CD8+ T cells sorted from blood, collected at week 4, from a patient treated with tofacitinib. The receptors stem from a human donor with alopecia areata.

The chain employs TRBV7-9 and TRBJ2-1; maybe TRBD1 (5 bases). The germline gives CDR1 SEHNR, CDR2 FQNEAQ (reference sequence). This CDR3 comprises 12 residues. Between the trimmed V and J ends, which lost 11 bases and 7 bases, there was a span of 15 bases. In DNA, the CDR3 is TGTGCCGGCCAGCAGGGTCTGAATGAGCAGTTCTTC. This sequence encodes CAGQQGLNEQFF.

The chain recombines TRBV27 with TRBJ2-3; D is ambiguous. Germline values: CDR1 MNHEY, CDR2 SMNVEV (reference sequence). Trimming removed 2 bases from V and 1 base from J, with 7 bases in between. This CDR3 is built from 14 residues. The CDR3 sequence is CASSLGPRTDTQYF. CDR3 DNA sequence: TGTGCCAGCAGTTTAGGGCCACGCACAGATACGCAGTATTTT.

The V call is TRBV7-2, the J call TRBJ2-3, with D possibly TRBD2 on 6 matching bases. The CDR3 is 15 amino acids. Trimming left V 1 base short and J 4 bases short, with 12 bases between. Germline CDR1 SGHTA, CDR2 FQGNSA. The CDR3 reads CASSLGRASADTQYF. CDR3 DNA sequence: TGTGCCAGCAGCTTAGGACGGGCTAGCGCAGATACGCAGTATTTT.

The V and J genes are TRBV19 and TRBJ1-1; unclear D gene. This CDR3 has 13 amino acids. V was trimmed by 5 bases and J by 4 bases, leaving 11 bases between them. Germline-derived CDR1 and CDR2 are LNHDA and SQIVND (reference sequence). The CDR3 DNA is TGTGCCAGTAGTTTGGCCACCCCCACTGAAGCTTTCTTT. Protein product: CASSLATPTEAFF.

This chain joins TRBV9 and TRBJ1-1; D call uncertain. Trimming took 0 bases from V and 1 from J, leaving 7 bases between them. The germline CDR1 and CDR2 sequences are SGDLS and YYNGEE. This CDR3 comprises 14 residues. The CDR3 nucleotides are TGTGCCAGCAGCGTAGAACCCGAGAACACTGAAGCTTTCTTT. Its translation: CASSVEPENTEAFF.

V is TRBV5-1 and J is TRBJ2-7, with D maybe TRBD2 (6 bases). Trimming removed 3 bases at V and 3 bases at J, with 10 bases between. Germline V gene sequence: CDR1 SGHRS, CDR2 YFSETQ. The CDR3 spans 13 residues. In nucleotides, the CDR3 is TGCGCCAGCAGCTCGACTAGTAACTACGAGCAGTACTTC. Residues: CASSSTSNYEQYF. The full variable domain, in which reference TRBV5-1 and TRBJ2-7 provide the parts outside the CDR3, is KAGVTQTPRYLIKTRGQQVTLSCSPISGHRSVSWYQQTPGQGLQFLFEYFSETQRNKGNFPGRFSGRQFSNSRSEMNVSTLELGDSALYLCASSSTSNYEQYFGPGTRLTVT.

The genes are TRBV4-1 and TRBJ2-2; D gene unclear. This CDR3 contains 13 residues. Germline lookup yields CDR1 MGHRA and CDR2 YSYEKL. V lost 0 bases and J lost 5, with 4 bases in between. In DNA, the CDR3 is TGCGCCAGCAGCCAAGAGGTAACCGGGGAGCTGTTTTTT. The encoded protein is CASSQEVTGELFF.

This clone appeared a single time. V and J are TRBV2 and TRBJ1-1, with unresolved D. The CDR3 is 14 residues long. V lost 4 bases and J 4 bases, leaving 13 bases between the germline ends. Per the germline V gene, CDR1 is SNHLY and CDR2 is FYNNEI. CDR3 residues: CASSVSAAFTEAFF. CDR3 DNA: TGTGCCAGCAGTGTTTCCGCAGCCTTCACTGAAGCTTTCTTT. Full variable domain (outside the CDR3, taken from reference TRBV2 and TRBJ1-1): EPEVTQTPSHQVTQMGQEVILRCVPISNHLYFYWYRQILGQKVEFLVSFYNNEISEKSEIFDDQFSVERPDGSNFTLKIRSTKLEDSAMYFCASSVSAAFTEAFFGQGTRLTVV.

The rearrangement uses TRBV5-1 and TRBJ1-1; the D gene is possibly TRBD1 (6 bases). The length of the CDR3 is 14 residues. Germline lookup yields CDR1 SGHRS and CDR2 YFSETQ. Between the trimmed V and J ends, which lost 4 bases and 3 bases, there was a span of 13 bases. The CDR3 spells CASSPGDIDTEAFF. CDR3 DNA sequence: TGCGCCAGCAGCCCAGGGGATATAGACACTGAAGCTTTCTTT.

The chain is built from TRBV29-1 and TRBJ2-7, with 12 bases fitting TRBD2. CDR1 and CDR2 (germline): SQVTM, ANQGSEA. CDR3 length: 18 residues. J lost 5 bases, V lost 6 bases, and 20 bases had no gene match. This chain's CDR3 is CSVTNPGLAGMYGDEQYF. The CDR3 region has the DNA TGCAGCGTAACAAATCCCGGACTAGCGGGAATGTATGGGGACGAGCAGTACTTC.

This clone is a singleton in its sample. This sequence joins TRBV5-1 and TRBJ2-2; a possible D gene is TRBD1 (6 bases). Trimming left V 0 bases short and J 4 bases short, with 10 bases between. Germline V gene data show CDR1 as SGHRS and CDR2 as YFSETQ. This CDR3 comprises 15 residues. This chain's CDR3 is CASSLAQGTTGELFF. The CDR3 DNA is TGCGCCAGCAGCTTGGCGCAGGGGACCACCGGGGAGCTGTTTTTT.

This chain joins TRBV6-1 and TRBJ2-1; 8 bases align to TRBD2. CDR1 and CDR2 from the germline V gene are MNHNS and SASEGT. The CDR3 is 14 residues long. J lost 4 bases, V lost 10 bases, and 9 bases had no gene match. The CDR3 nucleotides are TGTGCCATCCATCCTAGCGGGCTTTACAATGAGCAGTTCTTC. Translating gives CAIHPSGLYNEQFF.

V gene TRBV27 combines with J gene TRBJ2-5, with TRBD1 identical over 9 bases. Trimming took 5 bases from V and 2 from J; bases not matched to a gene: 9. This CDR3 contains 16 residues. The V gene's germline CDR1 is MNHEY and CDR2 SMNVEV (reference sequence). The CDR3 loop reads CASSPRTGARQETQYF. DNA of the CDR3: TGTGCCAGCAGTCCGCGGACAGGGGCTCGACAAGAGACCCAGTACTTC.

The chain carries TRBV5-4 and TRBJ2-6; the match to TRBD2 covers 10 bases. The ends lost 6 bases at V and 0 bases at J; junction bases unmatched: 9. Germline CDR1 and CDR2: SGHNT and YYREEE (reference sequence). The CDR3 totals 18 residues. In DNA form, the CDR3 reads TGTGCCAGCACTCACGGGACTAGCGTTTACTCTGGGGCCAACGTCCTGACTTTC. Translation: CASTHGTSVYSGANVLTF.

The chain carries TRBV27 and TRBJ2-1, with 7 bases identical to TRBD2. The CDR3 length is 13 residues. Germline V CDR1 and CDR2: MNHEY, SMNVEV (reference sequence). V shed 6 bases and J 2 bases; nucleotides not matched to a gene: 1. The CDR3 DNA follows: TGTGCCAGCAGGCGGGAGCCCTACAATGAGCAGTTCTTC. Encoded protein: CASRREPYNEQFF.

The V gene is TRBV5-1, the J gene TRBJ2-7; a possible D gene is TRBD2 (5 bases). The CDR3 is 15 residues long. The V gene's germline CDR1 is SGHRS and CDR2 YFSETQ. The V end was cut by 3 bases, the J end by 4 bases, with 17 bases between. The CDR3 nucleotides are TGCGCCAGCAGCTCACCTCCGGACGGAGGATACGAGCAGTACTTC. Protein: CASSSPPDGGYEQYF.

The gene calls are TRBV29-1 and TRBJ2-3; no reliable D call. Trimming removed 6 bases at V and 3 bases at J, with 10 bases between. Germline lookup yields CDR1 SQVTM and CDR2 ANQGSEA. This CDR3 has 12 residues. CDR3 nucleotide sequence: TGCAGCGTAATCGTCTCGACAGATACGCAGTATTTT. This sequence encodes CSVIVSTDTQYF.

This chain connects TRBV7-6 to TRBJ2-7; 10 nucleotides line up with TRBD1. V shed 5 bases and J 0 bases; nucleotides not matched to a gene: 4. The CDR3 totals 15 residues. In germline, CDR1 is SGHVS, CDR2 FNYEAQ. In DNA, the CDR3 is TGTGCCAGCAGCGAGGGACAGGGGTTCTCCTACGAGCAGTACTTC. Its translation: CASSEGQGFSYEQYF.

This clone was seen just once. The chain recombines TRBV13 with TRBJ2-7, with TRBD1 matching 7 bases. Germline CDR1 and CDR2: PRHDT and FYEKMQ (reference sequence). The V gene end was trimmed by 1 base and the J gene end by 5 bases; junction bases not matched to a gene: 2. The length of the CDR3 is 13 residues. CDR3 protein: CASSLDRGHEQYF. CDR3 DNA sequence: TGTGCCAGCAGCTTAGACAGGGGACACGAGCAGTACTTC.

The chain combines TRBV5-6 with TRBJ2-7; possibly TRBD2 for D (5 bases). This CDR3 is built from 14 residues. With 1 base removed from V and 5 bases from J, the gap between germline ends came to 13 bases. From germline, CDR1 is SGHDT and CDR2 YYEEEE. CDR3 in DNA: TGTGCCAGCAGCTTGCAGATACGGCGGGACGAGCAGTACTTC. Encoded protein: CASSLQIRRDEQYF.

About this clone: At the DNA level, this CDR3 is encoded by other sequences in the same sample as well. The chain joins TRBV27 to TRBJ2-2, with D unresolved. Germline V CDR1 and CDR2: MNHEY, SMNVEV (reference sequence). This CDR3 has 11 amino acids. The V end was cut by 3 bases, the J end by 8 bases, with 4 bases between. CDR3 amino acids: CASSFAGELFF. Here the CDR3 DNA reads TGTGCCAGCAGTTTTGCAGGGGAGCTGTTTTTT.

This rearrangement joins TRBV9 to TRBJ2-2; TRBD2 matches at 9 bases. V trimming: 0 bases; J trimming: 4 bases; junction bases outside the gene matches: 10. Germline V lookup: CDR1 SGDLS, CDR2 YYNGEE. The CDR3 runs to 18 residues. The CDR3 sequence is CASSVEASGDRSTGELFF. For the CDR3, the DNA is TGTGCCAGCAGCGTAGAAGCTAGCGGGGACCGGTCCACCGGGGAGCTGTTTTTT.

The V and J genes are TRBV5-6 and TRBJ2-7, with unresolved D. Germline CDR1 reads SGHDT; CDR2 reads YYEEEE. V was cut by 0 bases and J by 7 bases, with 11 bases left in between. CDR3 length: 13 residues. The CDR3 nucleotides read TGTGCCAGCAGCTTGGACACTTTTCGTGAGCAGTACTTC. Protein: CASSLDTFREQYF. The full variable domain, completed using reference TRBV5-6 and TRBJ2-7, is DAGVTQSPTHLIKTRGQQVTLRCSPKSGHDTVSWYQQALGQGPQFIFQYYEEEERQRGNFPDRFSGHQFPNYSSELNVNALLLGDSALYLCASSLDTFREQYFGPGTRLTVT.

The chain has TRBV13 and TRBJ2-6; perhaps TRBD1 as D (6 bases). The CDR3 spans 18 residues. V lost 4 bases to trimming and J lost 0 bases, with 16 bases between them. Germline CDR1 is PRHDT and CDR2 is FYEKMQ (reference sequence). The CDR3 spells CASSSRDTLISGANVLTF. CDR3 DNA sequence: TGTGCCAGCAGCTCGAGGGACACCCTCATCTCTGGGGCCAACGTCCTGACTTTC.

The gene calls are TRBV2 and TRBJ2-7; 8 nucleotides align to TRBD1. Germline-derived CDR1 and CDR2 are SNHLY and FYNNEI. CDR3 length: 16 residues. J was trimmed by 2 bases and V by 9 bases; bases with no gene match: 15. The DNA of the CDR3 is TGTGCCAGAGGACAGGGTTACATCCACGATCCCTACGAGCAGTACTTC. This sequence encodes CARGQGYIHDPYEQYF. Full variable domain (remainder filled in from reference TRBV2 and TRBJ2-7): EPEVTQTPSHQVTQMGQEVILRCVPISNHLYFYWYRQILGQKVEFLVSFYNNEISEKSEIFDDQFSVERPDGSNFTLKIRSTKLEDSAMYFCARGQGYIHDPYEQYFGPGTRLTVT.

The chain couples TRBV2 to TRBJ2-7; 10 nucleotides line up with TRBD1. Trimming removed 4 bases from V and 0 bases from J; junction bases left unmatched: 6. The CDR3 spans 16 residues. Per the germline V gene, CDR1 is SNHLY and CDR2 is FYNNEI. The CDR3 bases are TGTGCCAGCAGTGGAGTGGGACAGGGGTTCTCCTACGAGCAGTACTTC. As protein: CASSGVGQGFSYEQYF.

The chain recombines TRBV7-9 with TRBJ1-2; TRBD1 matches 10 bases. Germline values: CDR1 SEHNR, CDR2 FQNEAQ (reference sequence). J gave up 6 bases and V 5 bases, and 9 bases lay outside the gene matches. This CDR3 has 15 residues. The CDR3 coding sequence is TGTGCCAGCAGCCGCACCGGGACAGGGGCTGATGGCTACACCTTC. This gives the protein CASSRTGTGADGYTF.

This clone was observed a single time. The rearrangement uses TRBV6-5 and TRBJ1-5; 8 bases are a match to TRBD1. Trimming cost V 5 bases and J 4 bases; bases outside gene matches: 7. Germline V lookup: CDR1 MNHEY, CDR2 SVGAGI. The CDR3 totals 15 residues. In DNA form, the CDR3 reads TGTGCCAGCAGTACCACCGGGACAGGTAATCAGCCCCAGCATTTT. Translating gives CASSTTGTGNQPQHF.

This chain connects TRBV6-4 to TRBJ2-7; 9 bases agree with TRBD1. CDR1 MRHNA and CDR2 SNTAGT come from the germline V gene. V shed 8 bases, J shed 2 bases, and the junction held 19 bases outside the gene matches. The CDR3 sequence is 18 residues long. This CDR3 reads CASDLPGQGVLSAYEQYF. CDR3 DNA sequence: TGTGCCAGCGACTTACCGGGACAGGGAGTTTTATCGGCCTACGAGCAGTACTTC.

V and J are TRBV29-1 and TRBJ2-3, with 7 bases fitting TRBD2. J lost 2 bases, V lost 1 base, and 9 bases had no gene match. The CDR3 length is 16 residues. From germline, CDR1 is SQVTM and CDR2 ANQGSEA. CDR3 nucleotides: TGCAGCGTTGAAGGAGAGGAGCTAGCGGACACAGATACGCAGTATTTT. Protein product: CSVEGEELADTDTQYF.

A word on this clone: A junction end diverges from the germline sequence, so it may reflect a read error. The chain is built from TRBV20-1 and TRBJ2-1; 7 nucleotides agree with TRBD1. The CDR3 runs 9 residues. Germline V CDR1 and CDR2: DFQATT, SNEGSKA (reference sequence). This CDR3 reads CSADPGTVF. In DNA, the CDR3 is TGCAGCGCCGATCCCGGGACAGTCTTC.

The rearrangement links TRBV5-1 to TRBJ2-1, with 7 bases identical to TRBD1. Germline V gene lookup returns CDR1 SGHRS and CDR2 YFSETQ. V trimming: 2 bases; J trimming: 1 base; junction bases outside the gene matches: 3. The CDR3 contains 15 residues. CDR3: CASSLTGVSYNEQFF. Here the CDR3 DNA reads TGCGCCAGCAGCTTAACAGGGGTTTCCTACAATGAGCAGTTCTTC.